The present TCR beta chain was sequenced within a study of T cells in women clearing cervical HPV infection (dated by TCRdb to between 2017 and 2018). About the study as a whole: Cases were 20 to 25 women with histologically confirmed HPV16-related CIN3 or worse, including 2 invasive cancers. Controls were more than 20 women whose single incident HPV16 infection cleared within 12 months without precancer or cancer developing. Blood from cases was collected at the visit at which the lesion was first identified, whereas blood from controls was collected once infection was no longer detected. Among cases, blood sampling came a median of roughly 150 days after lesion detection, with an interquartile range of about 85 to 200 days. Since HLA typing was available for only a few women, HLA type could not be ruled out as a confounder. An exploratory proof-of-principle case-control study, nested within the Guanacaste HPV Natural History Study in Costa Rica, was conducted to compare TCR repertoires across cervical HPV16 outcomes. Cases were matched to controls by age within five years and by the year the sample was collected. Cases had a median age of around 34 years compared with about 40 for controls, and baseline characteristics showed no significant differences between the groups. The parent cohort enrolled 10,000 or so women aged 18 or older in Guanacaste, Costa Rica, during about 1992 to 1995 and followed them for approximately 7 years. Five blinded duplicates per group were added as quality controls, so that approximately 60 samples were obtained: around 50 participants and some 10 replicates.

TCR beta CDR3 regions were amplified by multiplex PCR using the immunoSEQ assay from an average of roughly 1,200 ng genomic DNA per sample. The assay corrected primer bias using a complete synthetic TCR repertoire to establish an amplification baseline. The amplicons were sequenced using the Illumina platform. Per the source publication's procedure: Sequences were error-corrected by clustering with frequency ratios and a modified nearest-neighbor algorithm and were then analyzed in the immunoSEQ Analyzer with IMGT gene definitions. At each rarefaction depth, TCR richness and evenness were averaged over 20 rarefaction repeats, and samples with fewer sequences than the depth were excluded. Wilcoxon rank sum tests with FDR correction were used to compare V, D and J gene relative abundances between the groups. Blinded duplicates gave an intraclass correlation of about 96% for TCR richness and an average of about 74% across 70 or so gene segments. The source is immuneACCESS, and TCRdb retained only in-frame sequences with V and J called. Part of the clones is not carried over; for the studies checked, unresolved V genes explain less than half of this, and the remainder is unexplained. Clone size and the V and J calls come from that table; the DNA yielded D and trimming. The sample's table covers approximately 17,000 clones. The top ten clones comprise around 10% of the sample.

About this clone itself: The antigen this receptor binds is unknown. Sequencing ends 3 residues short of the CDR3 end; the germline J gene provides the rest.

The study at large found these results: CIN3+ cases had significantly higher TCR repertoire richness than controls across sequencing depths, but evenness did not differ between the groups. Random forest classifiers that combined richness and V gene abundances separated cases from controls with an estimated AUC of approximately 0.79. The cross-sectional design could not show whether associations preceded infection or resulted from it; effector/memory subsets and HPV-specific T cells were not isolated. T-cell numbers per sample were unknown, so richness differences could reflect varying T-cell content rather than repertoire biology. Cases had lower TRBV6-7 relative abundance than controls (approximately 0.1% versus 0.16%; Bonferroni P = 0.0008).

Every participant had a single incident cervical HPV16 infection, and prevalent HPV16 infections were excluded. Cervical HPV DNA was detected by MY09/MY11 PCR, and genotyping was performed by dot-blot hybridization. Roughly 14 mL of heparinized blood was centrifuged, after which the buffy coat was aliquoted, frozen at -30 degrees C, and then stored at -80 degrees C. QIAGEN kits were used to extract genomic DNA from buffy coat specimens. V is cut back by 0 bases and J by 5 bases, with 7 bases in the junction unmatched. The germline V gene (reference sequence) specifies LGHDT as CDR1 and YNNKEL as CDR2. There are 16 amino acids in the CDR3, from cysteine to phenylalanine inclusive. Only the CDR3 bases that were read are kept: 39 of them, in frame from base 1.

The chain uses TRBV3-1 (or the pseudogene TRBV3-2) and TRBJ2-7; TRBD1 aligns with 10 central bases. The source material was blood buffy coat. The sequence came from a woman aged 18 to 69 with a cervical HPV16 infection that either progressed to CIN3+ or cleared (not recorded which). This receptor carries the CDR3 CASSQDLGQGIDEQYF. The sequenced CDR3 bases are TGTGCCAGCAGCCAAGATTTGGGACAGGGGATAGACGAG.